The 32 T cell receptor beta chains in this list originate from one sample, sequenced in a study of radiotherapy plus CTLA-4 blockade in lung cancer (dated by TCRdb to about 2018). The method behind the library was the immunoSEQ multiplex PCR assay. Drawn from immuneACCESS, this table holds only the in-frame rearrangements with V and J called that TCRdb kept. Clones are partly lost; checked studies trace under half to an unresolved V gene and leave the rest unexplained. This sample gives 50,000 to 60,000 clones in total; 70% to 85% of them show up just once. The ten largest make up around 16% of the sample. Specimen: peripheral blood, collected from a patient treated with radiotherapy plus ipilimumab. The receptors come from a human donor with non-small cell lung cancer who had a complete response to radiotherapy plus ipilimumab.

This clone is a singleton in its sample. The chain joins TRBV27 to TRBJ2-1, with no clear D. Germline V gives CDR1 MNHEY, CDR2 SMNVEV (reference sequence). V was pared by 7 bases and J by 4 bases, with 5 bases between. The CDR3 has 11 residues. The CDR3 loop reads CASKSYNEQFF. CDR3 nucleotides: TGTGCCAGCAAGAGTTACAATGAGCAGTTCTTC.

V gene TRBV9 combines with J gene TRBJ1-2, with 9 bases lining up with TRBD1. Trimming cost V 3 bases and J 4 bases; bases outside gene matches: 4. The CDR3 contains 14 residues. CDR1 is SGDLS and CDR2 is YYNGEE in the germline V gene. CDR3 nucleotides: TGTGCCAGCAGCGCACGGACAGGGGCCTATGGCTACACCTTC. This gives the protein CASSARTGAYGYTF. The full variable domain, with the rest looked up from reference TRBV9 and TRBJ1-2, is DSGVTQTPKHLITATGQRVTLRCSPRSGDLSVYWYQQSLDQGLQFLIQYYNGEERAKGNILERFSAQQFPDLHSELNLSSLELGDSALYFCASSARTGAYGYTFGSGTRLTVV.

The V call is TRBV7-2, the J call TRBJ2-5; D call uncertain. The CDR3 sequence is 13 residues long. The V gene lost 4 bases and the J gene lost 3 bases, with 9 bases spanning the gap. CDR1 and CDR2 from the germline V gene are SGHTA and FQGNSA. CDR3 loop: CASSSRVEETQYF. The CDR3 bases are TGTGCCAGCAGCTCACGGGTGGAAGAGACCCAGTACTTC.

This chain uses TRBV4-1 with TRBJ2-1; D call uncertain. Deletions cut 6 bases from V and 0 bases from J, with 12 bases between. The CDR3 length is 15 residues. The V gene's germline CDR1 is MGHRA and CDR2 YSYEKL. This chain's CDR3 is CASRERPLSYNEQFF. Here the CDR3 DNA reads TGCGCCAGCAGGGAGCGTCCCCTCTCCTACAATGAGCAGTTCTTC.

The CDR3 sequence: CSARLTREQFF. The CDR3 DNA reads as TGCAGTGCTAGACTTACTAGAGAGCAGTTCTTC. The V and J genes are TRBV20-1 and TRBJ2-1; possibly TRBD2 for D (5 bases). Germline CDR1 and CDR2: DFQATT and SNEGSKA (reference sequence). This CDR3 comprises 11 residues. Trimming shortened V by 2 bases and J by 10 bases, and 9 bases separated the two germline ends.

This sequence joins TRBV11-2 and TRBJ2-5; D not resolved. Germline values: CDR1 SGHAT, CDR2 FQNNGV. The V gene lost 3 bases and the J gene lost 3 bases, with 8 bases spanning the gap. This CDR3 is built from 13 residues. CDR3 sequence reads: CASSFPPKETQYF. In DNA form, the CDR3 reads TGTGCCAGCAGCTTCCCCCCAAAAGAGACCCAGTACTTC.

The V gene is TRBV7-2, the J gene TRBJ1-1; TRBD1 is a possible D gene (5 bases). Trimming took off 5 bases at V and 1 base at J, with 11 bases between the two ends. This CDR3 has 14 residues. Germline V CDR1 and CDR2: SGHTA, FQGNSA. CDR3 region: CASSRGERNTEAFF. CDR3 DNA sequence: TGTGCCAGCAGCCGGGGGGAGAGGAACACTGAAGCTTTCTTT. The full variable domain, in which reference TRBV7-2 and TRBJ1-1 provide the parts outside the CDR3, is GAGVSQSPSNKVTEKGKDVELRCDPISGHTALYWYRQSLGQGLEFLIYFQGNSAPDKSGLPSDRFSAERTGGSVSTLTIQRTQQEDSAVYLCASSRGERNTEAFFGQGTRLTVV.

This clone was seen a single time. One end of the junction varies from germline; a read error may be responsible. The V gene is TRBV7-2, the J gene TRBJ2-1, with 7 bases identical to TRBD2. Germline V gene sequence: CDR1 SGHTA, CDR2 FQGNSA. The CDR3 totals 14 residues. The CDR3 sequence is CASNLPGLPLEQFF. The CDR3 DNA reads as TGTGCCAGCAACTTACCGGGACTACCTTTAGAGCAGTTCTTC.

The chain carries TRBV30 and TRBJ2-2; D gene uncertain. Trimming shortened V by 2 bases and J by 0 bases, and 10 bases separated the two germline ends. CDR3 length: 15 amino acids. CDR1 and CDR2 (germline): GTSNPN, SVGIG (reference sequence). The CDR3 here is CAWSNPRTNTGELFF. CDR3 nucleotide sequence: TGTGCCTGGAGTAACCCGCGAACGAACACCGGGGAGCTGTTTTTT.

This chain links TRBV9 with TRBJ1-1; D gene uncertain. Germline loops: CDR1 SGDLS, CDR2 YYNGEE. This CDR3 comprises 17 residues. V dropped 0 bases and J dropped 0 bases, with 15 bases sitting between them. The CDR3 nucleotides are TGTGCCAGCAGCGTAGGCGATTCTGCGGGCATGAACACTGAAGCTTTCTTT. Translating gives CASSVGDSAGMNTEAFF.

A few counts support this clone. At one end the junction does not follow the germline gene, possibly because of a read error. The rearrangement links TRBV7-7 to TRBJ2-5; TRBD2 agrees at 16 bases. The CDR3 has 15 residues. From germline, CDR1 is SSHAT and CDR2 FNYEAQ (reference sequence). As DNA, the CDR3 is TGTGCTAGCAGCCAGGGACTAGCGGGAGGGGAGACCCAGTACTTC. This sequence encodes CASSQGLAGGETQYF.

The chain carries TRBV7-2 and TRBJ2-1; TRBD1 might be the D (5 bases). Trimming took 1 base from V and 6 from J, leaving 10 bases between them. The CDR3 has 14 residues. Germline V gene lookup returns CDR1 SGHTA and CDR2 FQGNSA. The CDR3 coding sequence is TGTGCCAGCAGCTTAGGGGGCAGGGCCAATGAGCAGTTCTTC. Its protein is CASSLGGRANEQFF. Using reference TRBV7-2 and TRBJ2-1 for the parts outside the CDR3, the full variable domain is GAGVSQSPSNKVTEKGKDVELRCDPISGHTALYWYRQSLGQGLEFLIYFQGNSAPDKSGLPSDRFSAERTGGSVSTLTIQRTQQEDSAVYLCASSLGGRANEQFFGPGTRLTVL.

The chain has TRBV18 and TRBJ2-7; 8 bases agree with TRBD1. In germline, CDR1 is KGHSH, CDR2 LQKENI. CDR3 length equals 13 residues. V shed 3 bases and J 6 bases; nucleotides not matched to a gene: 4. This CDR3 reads CASSPTGVGEQYV. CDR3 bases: TGTGCCAGCTCACCGACAGGGGTCGGCGAGCAGTACGTC.

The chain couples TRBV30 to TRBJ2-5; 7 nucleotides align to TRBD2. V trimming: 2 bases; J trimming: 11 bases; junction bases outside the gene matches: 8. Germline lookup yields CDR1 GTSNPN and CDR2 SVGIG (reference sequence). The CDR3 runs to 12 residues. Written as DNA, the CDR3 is TGTGCCTGGAGTAATTCTGGGAGGGAGCAGTACTTC. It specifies CAWSNSGREQYF. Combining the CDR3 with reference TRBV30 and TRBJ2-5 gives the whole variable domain SQTIHQWPATLVQPVGSPLSLECTVEGTSNPNLYWYRQAAGRGLQLLFYSVGIGQISSEVPQNLSASRPQDRQFILSSKKLLLSDSGFYLCAWSNSGREQYFGPGTRLLVL.

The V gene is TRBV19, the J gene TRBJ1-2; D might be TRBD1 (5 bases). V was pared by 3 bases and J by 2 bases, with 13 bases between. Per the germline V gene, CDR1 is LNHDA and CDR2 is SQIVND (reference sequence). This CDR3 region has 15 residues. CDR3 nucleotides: TGTGCCAGTAGTATTTTATCGGGGGTCAACTATGGCTACACCTTC. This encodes CASSILSGVNYGYTF.

CDR3 coding DNA: TGTGCCAGCAGCTTAGCAGGGCAGGGTGATGGCTACACCTTC. Its protein product is CASSLAGQGDGYTF. This sequence joins TRBV7-2 and TRBJ1-2; maybe TRBD1 (5 bases). The germline gives CDR1 SGHTA, CDR2 FQGNSA. The CDR3 length is 14 residues. Trimming pared 0 bases from V and 6 bases from J, leaving 11 bases between.

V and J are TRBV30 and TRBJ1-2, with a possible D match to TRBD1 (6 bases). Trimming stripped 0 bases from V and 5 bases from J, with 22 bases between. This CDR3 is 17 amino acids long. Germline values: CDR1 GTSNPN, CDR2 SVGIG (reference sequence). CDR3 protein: CAWSVWPPGTRGYGYTF. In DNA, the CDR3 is TGTGCCTGGAGTGTATGGCCCCCGGGGACACGGGGTTATGGCTACACCTTC. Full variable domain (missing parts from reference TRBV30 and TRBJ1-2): SQTIHQWPATLVQPVGSPLSLECTVEGTSNPNLYWYRQAAGRGLQLLFYSVGIGQISSEVPQNLSASRPQDRQFILSSKKLLLSDSGFYLCAWSVWPPGTRGYGYTFGSGTRLTVV.

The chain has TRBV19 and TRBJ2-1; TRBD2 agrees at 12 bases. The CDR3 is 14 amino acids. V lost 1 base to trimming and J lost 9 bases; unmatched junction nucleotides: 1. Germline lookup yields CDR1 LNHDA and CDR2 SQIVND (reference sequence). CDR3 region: CASSIGTSGIEQFF. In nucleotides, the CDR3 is TGTGCCAGTAGTATAGGGACTAGCGGGATTGAGCAGTTCTTC.

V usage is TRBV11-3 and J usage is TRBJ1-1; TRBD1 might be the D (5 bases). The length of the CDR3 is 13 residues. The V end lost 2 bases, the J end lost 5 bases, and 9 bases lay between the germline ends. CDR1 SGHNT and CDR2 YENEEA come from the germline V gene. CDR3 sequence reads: CASSLPDRTEAFF. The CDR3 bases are TGTGCCAGCAGCTTACCTGACAGAACTGAAGCTTTCTTT.

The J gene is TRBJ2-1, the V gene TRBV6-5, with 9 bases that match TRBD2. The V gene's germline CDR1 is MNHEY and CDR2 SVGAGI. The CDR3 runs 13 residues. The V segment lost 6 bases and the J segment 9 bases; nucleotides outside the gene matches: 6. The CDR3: CASSPSGEGEQFF. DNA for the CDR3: TGTGCCAGCAGCCCTAGCGGGGAGGGTGAGCAGTTCTTC.

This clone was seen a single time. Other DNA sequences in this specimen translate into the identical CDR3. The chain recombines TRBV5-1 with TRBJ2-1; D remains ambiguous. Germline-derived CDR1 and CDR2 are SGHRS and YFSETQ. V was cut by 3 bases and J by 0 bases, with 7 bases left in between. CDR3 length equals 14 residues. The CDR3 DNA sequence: TGCGCCAGCAGCTCTTCCAGCTCCTACAATGAGCAGTTCTTC. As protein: CASSSSSSYNEQFF.

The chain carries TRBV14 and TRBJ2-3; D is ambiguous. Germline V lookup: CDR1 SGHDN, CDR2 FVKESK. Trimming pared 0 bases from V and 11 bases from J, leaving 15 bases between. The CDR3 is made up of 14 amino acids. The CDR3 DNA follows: TGTGCCAGCAGCCAAGAATCCCTTAAGCGAGGGCAGTATTTT. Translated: CASSQESLKRGQYF. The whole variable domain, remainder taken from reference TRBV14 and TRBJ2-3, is EAGVTQFPSHSVIEKGQTVTLRCDPISGHDNLYWYRRVMGKEIKFLLHFVKESKQDESGMPNNRFLAERTGGTYSTLKVQPAELEDSGVYFCASSQESLKRGQYFGPGTRLTVL.

The CDR3 spells CASSPGTGYNQPQHF. The DNA for the CDR3 is TGCGCCAGCAGCCCCGGGACAGGGTACAATCAGCCCCAGCATTTT. The rearrangement joins TRBV5-1 to TRBJ1-5; 9 nucleotides match TRBD1. This CDR3 is built from 15 residues. J was trimmed by 3 bases and V by 4 bases; bases with no gene match: 5. CDR1 is SGHRS and CDR2 is YFSETQ in the germline V gene.

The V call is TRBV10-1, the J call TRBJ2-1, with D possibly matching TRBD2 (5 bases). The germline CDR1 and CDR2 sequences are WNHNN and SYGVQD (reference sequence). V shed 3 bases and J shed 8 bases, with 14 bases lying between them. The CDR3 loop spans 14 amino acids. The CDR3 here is CASSEGAKRDEQFF. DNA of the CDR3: TGCGCCAGCAGTGAAGGAGCCAAGAGGGATGAGCAGTTCTTC.

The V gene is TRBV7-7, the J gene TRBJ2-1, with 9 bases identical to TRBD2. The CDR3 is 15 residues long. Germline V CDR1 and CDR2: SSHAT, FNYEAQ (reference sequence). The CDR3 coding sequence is TGTGCTAGTAAACTAATAGCGGGAGAGCGGGATGAGCAGTTCTTC. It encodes CASKLIAGERDEQFF.

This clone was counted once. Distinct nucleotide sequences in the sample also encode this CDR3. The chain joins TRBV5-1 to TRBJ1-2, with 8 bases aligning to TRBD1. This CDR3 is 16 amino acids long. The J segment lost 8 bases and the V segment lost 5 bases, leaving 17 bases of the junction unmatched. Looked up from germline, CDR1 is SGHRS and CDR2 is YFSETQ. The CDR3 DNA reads TGCGCCAGCAGACTTCTCGGGCAGGGGGCAGCGAGGGGCTACACCTTC. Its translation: CASRLLGQGAARGYTF.

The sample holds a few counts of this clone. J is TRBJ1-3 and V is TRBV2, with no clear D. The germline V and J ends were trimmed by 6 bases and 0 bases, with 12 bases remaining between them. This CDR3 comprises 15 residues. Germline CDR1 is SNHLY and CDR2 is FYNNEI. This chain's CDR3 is CASRSNRASGNTIYF. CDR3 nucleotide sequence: TGTGCCAGCAGATCCAACAGAGCCTCTGGAAACACCATATATTTT.

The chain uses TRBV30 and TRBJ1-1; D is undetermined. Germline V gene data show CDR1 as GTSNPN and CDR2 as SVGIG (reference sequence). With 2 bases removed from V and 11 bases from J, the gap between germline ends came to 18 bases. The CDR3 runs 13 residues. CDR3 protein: CAWSKFVGSGAFF. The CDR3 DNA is TGTGCCTGGAGTAAATTTGTAGGCTCGGGGGCTTTCTTT.

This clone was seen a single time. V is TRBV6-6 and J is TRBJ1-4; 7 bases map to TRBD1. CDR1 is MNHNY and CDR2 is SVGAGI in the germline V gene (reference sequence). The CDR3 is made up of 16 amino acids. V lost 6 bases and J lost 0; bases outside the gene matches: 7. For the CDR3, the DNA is TGTGCCAGCAGCAACAGGGGAGCTGCAACTAATGAAAAACTGTTTTTT. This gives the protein CASSNRGAATNEKLFF.

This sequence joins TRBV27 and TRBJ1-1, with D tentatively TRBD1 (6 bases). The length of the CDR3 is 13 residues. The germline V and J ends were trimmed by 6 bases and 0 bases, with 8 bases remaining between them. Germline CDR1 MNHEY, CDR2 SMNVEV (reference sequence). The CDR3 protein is CASSTGMNTEAFF. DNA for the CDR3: TGTGCCAGCAGCACAGGGATGAACACTGAAGCTTTCTTT.

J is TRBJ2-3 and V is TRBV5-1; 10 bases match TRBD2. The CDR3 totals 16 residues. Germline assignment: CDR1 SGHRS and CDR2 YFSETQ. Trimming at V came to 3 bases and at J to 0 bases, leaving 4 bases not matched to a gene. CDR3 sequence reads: CASSSGAGGSTDTQYF. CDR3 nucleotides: TGCGCCAGCAGCTCCGGAGCGGGGGGGAGCACAGATACGCAGTATTTT.

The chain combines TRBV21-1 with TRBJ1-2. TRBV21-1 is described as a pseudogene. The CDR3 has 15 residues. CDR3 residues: CASSIRPGRNYGYTF. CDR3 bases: TGTGCCAGCAGCATACGGCCCGGGAGGAACTATGGCTACACCTTC.